Listed below are T cell receptor beta chains from one sample, sequenced in a study of shared clonotypes between healthy human individuals. Profiling relied on immunoSEQ multiplex PCR, and the TCRdb table lists in-frame clones only, not all of them. The table lists 2 million to 3 million clones, roughly 93% of them singletons. The sequenced material came from naive CD4+ T cells from PBMCs. These receptors all stem from a man younger than 35 in good health. Some clones in this sample may be carry-over from other donors' samples. The CDR3 runs from the conserved cysteine through the conserved F or W. D genes are given only for firm matches.

j_gene,d_gene,v_gene,CDR3aa
TRBJ1-1,TRBD1,TRBV7-9,CASSNPRQGDNTEAFF
TRBJ1-5,-,TRBV28,CASSFTGLYQPQHF
TRBJ1-4,-,TRBV6-5,CASSYAGADEKLFF
TRBJ2-5,-,TRBV11-2,CASSLAAEETQYF
TRBJ2-3,-,TRBV5-4,CASSSGTPSSTDTQYF
TRBJ1-5,TRBD1,TRBV28,CASSVPGTAYSNQPQHF
TRBJ1-5,-,TRBV7-2,CASSPERNQPQHF
TRBJ2-7,-,TRBV5-1,CASSPSGAHGDEQYF
TRBJ1-2,TRBD1,TRBV5-4,CASSALGQGRGGYTF
TRBJ2-1,-,TRBV7-9,CASDSNNNEQFF
TRBJ1-1,-,TRBV14,CASSQDRGMGNTEAFF
TRBJ2-7,-,TRBV5-1,CASSSDTNSYEQYF
TRBJ2-4,TRBD1,TRBV5-1,CASSDRTGGNIQYF
TRBJ1-6,TRBD1,TRBV18,CASSAQDRGRSIYSPLHF
TRBJ2-1,-,TRBV5-8,CASSLGPTKQFF
TRBJ1-5,TRBD1,TRBV29-1,CSVGQGARQPQHF
TRBJ2-4,-,TRBV5-5,CASSASGGPNTIQYF
TRBJ2-5,-,TRBV5-6,CASSLWGGWNPQETQYF
TRBJ2-4,-,TRBV28,CASSSTASAHIQYF
TRBJ2-1,-,TRBV27,CASSWGTYNEQFF
TRBJ2-3,-,TRBV4-2,CASSQGTASSTDTQYF
TRBJ1-2,TRBD1,TRBV5-6,CASSYDRGRFGGYTF
TRBJ2-5,-,TRBV5-1,CASTLTGTQETQYF
TRBJ1-5,-,TRBV6-1,CASSEYSGQPQHF
TRBJ1-3,-,TRBV7-3,CASSLMVGPGNTIYF
TRBJ2-1,TRBD2,TRBV7-8,CASSGTSGRNEQFF
TRBJ1-2,-,TRBV9,CASSPTPYGGYTF
TRBJ2-5,-,TRBV11-2,CASRGPGPQETQYF